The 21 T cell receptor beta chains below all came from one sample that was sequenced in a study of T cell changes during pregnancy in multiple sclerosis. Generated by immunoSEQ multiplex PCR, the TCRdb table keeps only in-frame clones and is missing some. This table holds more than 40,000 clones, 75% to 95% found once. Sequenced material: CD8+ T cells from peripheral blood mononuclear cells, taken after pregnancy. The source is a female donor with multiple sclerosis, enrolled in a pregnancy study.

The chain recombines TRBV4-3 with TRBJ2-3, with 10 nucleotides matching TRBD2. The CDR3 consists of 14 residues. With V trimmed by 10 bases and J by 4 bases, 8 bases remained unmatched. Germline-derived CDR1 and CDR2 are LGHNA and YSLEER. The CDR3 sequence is CATRAGGAADTQYF. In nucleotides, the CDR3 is TGCGCCACCAGAGCGGGGGGGGCCGCAGATACGCAGTATTTT.

The CDR3 is CASSPGRGAYEQFF. The CDR3 DNA sequence: TGCGCCAGCAGCCCGGGGCGGGGCGCCTATGAGCAGTTCTTC. V and J are TRBV4-3 and TRBJ2-1; TRBD2 is a possible D gene (6 bases). Germline CDR1 and CDR2: LGHNA and YSLEER. V lost 4 bases, J lost 8 bases, and 15 bases lay in between. The CDR3 loop spans 14 amino acids.

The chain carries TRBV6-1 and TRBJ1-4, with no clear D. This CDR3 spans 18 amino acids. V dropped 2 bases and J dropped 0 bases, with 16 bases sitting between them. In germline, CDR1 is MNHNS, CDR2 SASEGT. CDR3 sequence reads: CASSEMLLSSATNEKLFF. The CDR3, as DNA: TGTGCCAGCAGTGAAATGCTTTTATCTAGTGCAACTAATGAAAAACTGTTTTTT.

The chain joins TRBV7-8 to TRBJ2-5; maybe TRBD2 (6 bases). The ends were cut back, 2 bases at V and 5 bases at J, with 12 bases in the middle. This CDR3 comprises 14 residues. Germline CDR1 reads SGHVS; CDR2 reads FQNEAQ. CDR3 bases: TGTGCCAGCAGCTTATTCGGGGGTGAGGAGACCCAGTACTTC. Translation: CASSLFGGEETQYF.

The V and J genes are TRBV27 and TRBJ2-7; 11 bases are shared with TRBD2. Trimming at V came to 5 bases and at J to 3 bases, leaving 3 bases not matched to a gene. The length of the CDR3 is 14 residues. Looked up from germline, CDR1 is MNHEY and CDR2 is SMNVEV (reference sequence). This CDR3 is CASSPTSGGYEQYF. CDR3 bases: TGTGCCAGCAGTCCTACTAGCGGGGGCTACGAGCAGTACTTC.

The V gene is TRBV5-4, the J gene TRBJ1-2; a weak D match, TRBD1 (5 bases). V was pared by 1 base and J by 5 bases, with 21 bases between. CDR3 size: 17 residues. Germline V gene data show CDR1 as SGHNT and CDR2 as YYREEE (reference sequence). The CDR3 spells CASSLPSAGDLAYGYTF. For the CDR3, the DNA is TGTGCCAGCAGCTTGCCATCAGCCGGGGACCTAGCGTATGGCTACACCTTC.

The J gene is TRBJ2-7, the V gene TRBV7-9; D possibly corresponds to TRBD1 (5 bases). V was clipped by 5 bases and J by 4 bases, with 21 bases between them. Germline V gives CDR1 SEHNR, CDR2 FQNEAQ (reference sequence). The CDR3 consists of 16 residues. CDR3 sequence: CASSTQGGQRVYEQYF. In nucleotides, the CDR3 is TGTGCCAGCAGCACCCAGGGTGGGCAGAGAGTATACGAGCAGTACTTC.

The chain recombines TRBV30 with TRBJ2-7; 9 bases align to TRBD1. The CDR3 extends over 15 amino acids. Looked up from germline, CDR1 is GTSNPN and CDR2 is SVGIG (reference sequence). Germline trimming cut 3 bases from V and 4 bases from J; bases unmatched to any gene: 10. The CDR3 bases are TGTGCCTGGAGGGACCGGGACAGGGTTTTATACGAGCAGTACTTC. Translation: CAWRDRDRVLYEQYF.

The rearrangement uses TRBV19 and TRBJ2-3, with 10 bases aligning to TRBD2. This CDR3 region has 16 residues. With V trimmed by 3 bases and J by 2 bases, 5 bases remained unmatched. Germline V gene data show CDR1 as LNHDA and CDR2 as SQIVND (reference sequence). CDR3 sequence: CASSISLAGPTDTQYF. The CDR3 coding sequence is TGTGCCAGTAGTATTTCACTAGCGGGGCCCACAGATACGCAGTATTTT.

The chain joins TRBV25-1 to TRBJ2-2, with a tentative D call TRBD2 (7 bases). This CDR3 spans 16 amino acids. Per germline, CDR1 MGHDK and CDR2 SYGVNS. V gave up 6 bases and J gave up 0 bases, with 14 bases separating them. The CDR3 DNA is TGTGCCAGCAGCCGGGAGGAGGGGGCGAACACCGGGGAGCTGTTTTTT. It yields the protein CASSREEGANTGELFF. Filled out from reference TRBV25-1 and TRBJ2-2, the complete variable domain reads EADIYQTPRYLVIGTGKKITLECSQTMGHDKMYWYQQDPGMELHLIHYSYGVNSTEKGDLSSESTVSRIRTEHFPLTLESARPSHTSQYLCASSREEGANTGELFFGEGSRLTVL.

This CDR3 is CASSLGGQNTEAFF. CDR3 in DNA: TGTGCCAGCAGCTTAGGTGGGCAGAACACTGAAGCTTTCTTT. This chain connects TRBV7-6 to TRBJ1-1; D not resolved. V lost 1 base to trimming and J lost 1 base, with 7 bases between them. This CDR3 spans 14 amino acids. The germline V gene has CDR1 SGHVS and CDR2 FNYEAQ.

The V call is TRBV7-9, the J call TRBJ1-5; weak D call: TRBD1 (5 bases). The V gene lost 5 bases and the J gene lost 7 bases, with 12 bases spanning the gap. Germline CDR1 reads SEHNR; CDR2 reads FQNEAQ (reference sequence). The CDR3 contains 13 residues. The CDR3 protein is CASSPPGVQPQHF. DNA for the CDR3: TGTGCCAGCAGCCCCCCGGGGGTACAGCCCCAGCATTTT.

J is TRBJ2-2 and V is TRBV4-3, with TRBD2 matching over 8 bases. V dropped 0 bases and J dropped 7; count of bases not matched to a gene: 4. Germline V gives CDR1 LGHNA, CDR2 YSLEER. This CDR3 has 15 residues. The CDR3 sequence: CASSQDGGADGELFF. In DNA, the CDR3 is TGCGCCAGCAGCCAAGACGGGGGGGCGGACGGGGAGCTGTTTTTT.

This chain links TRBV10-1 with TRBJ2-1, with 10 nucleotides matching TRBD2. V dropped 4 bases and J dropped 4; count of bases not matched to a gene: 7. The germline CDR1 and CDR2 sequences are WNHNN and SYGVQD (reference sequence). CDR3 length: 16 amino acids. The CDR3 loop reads CASSALAGVDYNEQFF. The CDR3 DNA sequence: TGCGCCAGCAGTGCCCTAGCGGGAGTGGATTACAATGAGCAGTTCTTC.

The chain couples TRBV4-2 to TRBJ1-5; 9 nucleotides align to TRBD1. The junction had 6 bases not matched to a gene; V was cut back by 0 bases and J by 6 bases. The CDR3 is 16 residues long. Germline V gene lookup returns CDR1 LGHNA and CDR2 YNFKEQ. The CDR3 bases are TGTGCCAGCAGCCAAGAAGGGGACAGGGTTGGTCAGCCCCAGCATTTT. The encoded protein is CASSQEGDRVGQPQHF.

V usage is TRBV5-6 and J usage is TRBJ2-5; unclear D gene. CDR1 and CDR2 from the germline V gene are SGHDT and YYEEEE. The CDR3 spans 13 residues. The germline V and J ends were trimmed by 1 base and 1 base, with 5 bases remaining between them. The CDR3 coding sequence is TGTGCCAGCAGCTTGCGGTCCCAAGAGACCCAGTACTTC. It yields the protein CASSLRSQETQYF. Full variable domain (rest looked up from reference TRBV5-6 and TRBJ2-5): DAGVTQSPTHLIKTRGQQVTLRCSPKSGHDTVSWYQQALGQGPQFIFQYYEEEERQRGNFPDRFSGHQFPNYSSELNVNALLLGDSALYLCASSLRSQETQYFGPGTRLLVL.

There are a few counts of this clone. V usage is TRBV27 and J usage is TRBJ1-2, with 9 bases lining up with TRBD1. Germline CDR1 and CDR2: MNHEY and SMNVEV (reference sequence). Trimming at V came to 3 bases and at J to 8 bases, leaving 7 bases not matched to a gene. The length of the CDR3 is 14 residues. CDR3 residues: CASSLRTGVEGYTF. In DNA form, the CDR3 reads TGTGCCAGCAGTTTGAGGACAGGGGTAGAAGGCTACACCTTC.

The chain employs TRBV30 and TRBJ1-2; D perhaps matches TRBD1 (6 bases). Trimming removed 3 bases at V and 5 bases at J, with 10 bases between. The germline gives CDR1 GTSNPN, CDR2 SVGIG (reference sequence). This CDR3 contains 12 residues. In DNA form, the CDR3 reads TGTGCCTGGAGCCCGACAGGATATGGCTACACCTTC. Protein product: CAWSPTGYGYTF.

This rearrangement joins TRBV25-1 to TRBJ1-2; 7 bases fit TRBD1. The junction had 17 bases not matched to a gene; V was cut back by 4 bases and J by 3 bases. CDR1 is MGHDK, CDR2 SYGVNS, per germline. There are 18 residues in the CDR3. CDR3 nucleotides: TGTGCCAGCAGTGCAATCCCACGGGTTGGGGACAGCTACTATGGCTACACCTTC. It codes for CASSAIPRVGDSYYGYTF.

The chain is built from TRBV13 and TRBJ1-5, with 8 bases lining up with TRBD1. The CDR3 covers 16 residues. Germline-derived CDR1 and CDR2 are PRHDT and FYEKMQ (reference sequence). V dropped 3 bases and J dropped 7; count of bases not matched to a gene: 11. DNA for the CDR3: TGTGCCAGCAGCTTCCACGGACAGGGCCCTCAGCAGCCCCAGCATTTT. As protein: CASSFHGQGPQQPQHF.

The CDR3 loop reads CASSKLGTGNNEQFF. The DNA for the CDR3 is TGTGCCAGCAGCAAACTAGGGACAGGGAACAATGAGCAGTTCTTC. This rearrangement joins TRBV7-9 to TRBJ2-1; 9 bases fit TRBD1. V trimming: 5 bases; J trimming: 5 bases; junction bases outside the gene matches: 7. Per germline, CDR1 SEHNR and CDR2 FQNEAQ (reference sequence). This CDR3 contains 15 residues.